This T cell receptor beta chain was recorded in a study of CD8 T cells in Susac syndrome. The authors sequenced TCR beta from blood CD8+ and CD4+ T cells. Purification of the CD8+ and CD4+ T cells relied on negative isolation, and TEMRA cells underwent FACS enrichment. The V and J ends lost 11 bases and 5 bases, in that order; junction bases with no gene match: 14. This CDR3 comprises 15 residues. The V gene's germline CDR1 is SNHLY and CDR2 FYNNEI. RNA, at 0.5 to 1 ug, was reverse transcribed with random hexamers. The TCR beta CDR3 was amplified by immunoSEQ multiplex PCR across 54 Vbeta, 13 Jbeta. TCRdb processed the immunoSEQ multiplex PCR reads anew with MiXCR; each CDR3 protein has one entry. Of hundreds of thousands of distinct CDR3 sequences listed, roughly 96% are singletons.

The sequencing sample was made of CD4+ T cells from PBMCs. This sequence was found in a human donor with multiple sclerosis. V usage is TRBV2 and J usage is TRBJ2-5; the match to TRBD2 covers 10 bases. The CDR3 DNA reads TGTGCCGCCGGGCTAGCGGGGGCCCCATTCGAGACCCAGTACTTC. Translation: CAAGLAGAPFETQYF.